These T cell receptor beta chains were read from a single sample in a study of response to subunit inactivated influenza vaccine. TCRdb reprocessed the RT-PCR reads via MiXCR and lists one record per CDR3 protein. The table includes 550,000 to 650,000 distinct CDR3 sequences, 12% detected once. The source was PBMCs from blood, collected on the day of vaccination. Every receptor here comes from a man in his forties or fifties who received an inactivated influenza vaccine. CDR3s include the opening cysteine and the closing phenylalanine or tryptophan. Fields, in order: J gene, clone size, V gene, D gene, CDR3 protein, CDR3 DNA. The D gene is left open where the match is weak. Clone size, where shown, is once, few, many, or a class for clones that have expanded.

j_call: TRBJ2-1
clone_size: -
v_call: TRBV6-2/TRBV6-3
d_call: -
cdr3_aa: CASSQSSEQFF
cdr3_nt: TGTGCCAGCAGCCAAAGTAGTGAGCAGTTCTTC

j_call: TRBJ2-1
clone_size: -
v_call: TRBV20-1
d_call: TRBD1
cdr3_aa: CSARQGAYNEQFF
cdr3_nt: TGCAGTGCTAGACAGGGGGCCTACAATGAGCAGTTCTTC

j_call: TRBJ2-3
clone_size: few
v_call: TRBV16
d_call: -
cdr3_aa: CASSRFFADTQYF
cdr3_nt: TGTGCCAGCAGCCGCTTTTTCGCAGATACGCAGTATTTT

j_call: TRBJ2-3
clone_size: -
v_call: TRBV15
d_call: -
cdr3_aa: CATSRAGAGVVTDTQYF
cdr3_nt: TGTGCCACCAGCAGAGCGGGTGCCGGAGTAGTCACAGATACGCAGTATTTT

j_call: TRBJ2-2
clone_size: few
v_call: TRBV12-3/TRBV12-4
d_call: TRBD1
cdr3_aa: CASTIRTGFTGELFF
cdr3_nt: TGTGCCAGCACCATTCGGACAGGGTTCACCGGGGAGCTGTTTTTT

j_call: TRBJ2-5
clone_size: -
v_call: TRBV28
d_call: TRBD2
cdr3_aa: CASTASGITQETQYF
cdr3_nt: TGTGCCAGCACCGCTAGCGGGATTACCCAAGAGACCCAGTACTTC

j_call: TRBJ2-1
clone_size: few
v_call: TRBV15
d_call: TRBD2
cdr3_aa: CATSRGLALVTSLLNEQFF
cdr3_nt: TGTGCCACCAGCAGGGGACTAGCGCTCGTCACCAGCTTACTCAATGAGCAGTTCTTC

j_call: TRBJ1-1
clone_size: -
v_call: TRBV12-3/TRBV12-4
d_call: -
cdr3_aa: CASSASALMNTEAFF
cdr3_nt: TGTGCCAGCAGTGCCTCGGCCCTTATGAACACTGAAGCTTTCTTT

j_call: TRBJ1-1
clone_size: -
v_call: TRBV5-1
d_call: TRBD1
cdr3_aa: CASSLGPTGDGTEAFF
cdr3_nt: TGCGCCAGCAGCTTGGGTCCGACAGGGGATGGGACTGAAGCTTTCTTT

j_call: TRBJ2-1
clone_size: many
v_call: TRBV2
d_call: TRBD2
cdr3_aa: CASSSLAGSYNEQFF
cdr3_nt: TGTGCCAGCAGTTCCCTAGCGGGGAGCTACAATGAGCAGTTCTTC

j_call: TRBJ1-6
clone_size: few
v_call: TRBV7-2
d_call: TRBD1
cdr3_aa: CASSLQGAYNSPLHF
cdr3_nt: TGTGCCAGCAGCTTACAGGGGGCCTATAATTCACCCCTCCACTTT

j_call: TRBJ1-5
clone_size: few
v_call: TRBV20-1
d_call: -
cdr3_aa: CSARGRVQPQHF
cdr3_nt: TGCAGTGCTAGAGGCAGGGTTCAGCCCCAGCATTTT

j_call: TRBJ2-5
clone_size: few
v_call: TRBV4-3
d_call: -
cdr3_aa: CASSQAPFETQYF
cdr3_nt: TGCGCCAGCAGCCAAGCCCCTTTTGAGACCCAGTACTTC

j_call: TRBJ1-2
clone_size: few
v_call: TRBV10-2
d_call: -
cdr3_aa: CASSGTPWQGMHYGYTF
cdr3_nt: TGCGCCAGCAGTGGGACACCCTGGCAGGGGATGCACTATGGCTACACCTTC

j_call: TRBJ1-2
clone_size: -
v_call: TRBV6-2/TRBV6-3
d_call: TRBD1
cdr3_aa: CASSYMSTGGMNGYTF
cdr3_nt: TGTGCCAGCAGTTACATGTCGACAGGGGGCATGAATGGCTACACCTTC

j_call: TRBJ1-2
clone_size: -
v_call: TRBV2
d_call: -
cdr3_aa: CASSEGFRRYTF
cdr3_nt: TGTGCCAGCAGTGAAGGTTTTCGGCGCTACACCTTC

j_call: TRBJ2-2
clone_size: few
v_call: TRBV7-3
d_call: -
cdr3_aa: CASSPNTNTGELFF
cdr3_nt: TGTGCCAGCAGCCCGAACACCAACACCGGGGAGCTGTTTTTT

j_call: TRBJ1-5
clone_size: few
v_call: TRBV28
d_call: -
cdr3_aa: CASKGRVGGPQHF
cdr3_nt: TGTGCCAGCAAAGGCAGGGTAGGTGGGCCCCAGCATTTT

j_call: TRBJ2-4
clone_size: many
v_call: TRBV12-3/TRBV12-4
d_call: TRBD2
cdr3_aa: CASSKSGRLGNIQYF
cdr3_nt: TGTGCCAGCAGCAAAAGCGGGAGGCTGGGAAACATTCAGTACTTC

j_call: TRBJ2-5
clone_size: -
v_call: TRBV20-1
d_call: -
cdr3_aa: CSARDYRSVQETQYF
cdr3_nt: TGCAGTGCTAGAGATTACCGATCAGTACAAGAGACCCAGTACTTC